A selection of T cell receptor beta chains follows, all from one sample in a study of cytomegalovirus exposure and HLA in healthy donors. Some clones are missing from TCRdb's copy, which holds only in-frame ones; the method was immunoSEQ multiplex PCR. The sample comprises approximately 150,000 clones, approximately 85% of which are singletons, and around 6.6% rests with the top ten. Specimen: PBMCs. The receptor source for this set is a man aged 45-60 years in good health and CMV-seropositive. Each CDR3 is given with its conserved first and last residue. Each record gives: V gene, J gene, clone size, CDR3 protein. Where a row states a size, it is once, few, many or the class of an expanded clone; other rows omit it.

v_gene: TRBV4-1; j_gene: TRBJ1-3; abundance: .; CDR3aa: CASSQIGQGQRNTIYF
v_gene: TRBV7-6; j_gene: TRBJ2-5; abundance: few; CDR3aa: CASSIYGQGAQETQYF
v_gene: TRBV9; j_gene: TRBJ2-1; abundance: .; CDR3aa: CASSVGRREGFNEQFF
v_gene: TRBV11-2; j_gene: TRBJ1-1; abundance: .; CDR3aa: CASRSLQGMNTEAFF
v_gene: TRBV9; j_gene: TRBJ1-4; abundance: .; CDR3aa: CASSGGQATNEKLFF
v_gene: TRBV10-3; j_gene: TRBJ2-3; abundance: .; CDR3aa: CAISRLAASTDTQYF
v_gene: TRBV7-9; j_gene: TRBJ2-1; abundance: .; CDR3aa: CSSSLVRRLAPDNEQFF
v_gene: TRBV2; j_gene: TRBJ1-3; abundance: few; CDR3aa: CASSEGGVWDPRPIYF
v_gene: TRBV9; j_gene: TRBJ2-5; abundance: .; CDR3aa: CASSGTLQETQYF
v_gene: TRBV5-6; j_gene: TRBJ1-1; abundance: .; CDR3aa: CASSLEWTGPAFF
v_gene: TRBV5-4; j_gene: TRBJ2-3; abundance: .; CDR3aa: CASSPLSGSRSDTQYF
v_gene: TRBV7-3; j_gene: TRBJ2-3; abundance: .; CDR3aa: CASSLAGVDTQYF
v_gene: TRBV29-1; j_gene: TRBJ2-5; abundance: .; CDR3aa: CSEQQGIGETQYF
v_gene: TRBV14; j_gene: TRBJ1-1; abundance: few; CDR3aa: CASSQDGREVTEAFF
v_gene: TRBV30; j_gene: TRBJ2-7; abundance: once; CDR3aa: CAWSGQGAGSYEQYF
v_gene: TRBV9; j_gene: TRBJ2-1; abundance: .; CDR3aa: CASSVGGLAGASEQFF
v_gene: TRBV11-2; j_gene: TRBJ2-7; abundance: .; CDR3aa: CASSPLAAWRYEQYF
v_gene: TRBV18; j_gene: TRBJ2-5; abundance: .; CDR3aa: CASSPGTIETQYF